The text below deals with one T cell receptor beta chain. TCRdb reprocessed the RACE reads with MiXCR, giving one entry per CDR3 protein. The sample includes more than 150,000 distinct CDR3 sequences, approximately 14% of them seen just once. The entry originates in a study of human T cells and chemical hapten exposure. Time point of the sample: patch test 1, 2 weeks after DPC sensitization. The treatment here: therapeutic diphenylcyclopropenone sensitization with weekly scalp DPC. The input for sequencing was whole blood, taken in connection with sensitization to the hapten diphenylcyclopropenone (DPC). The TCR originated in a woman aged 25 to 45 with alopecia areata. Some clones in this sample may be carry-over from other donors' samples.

CDR3 nucleotide sequence: TGCGCCAGCAGCTTCGACAGACCCGGGGCCAACGTCCTGACTTTC. It specifies CASSFDRPGANVLTF. The chain has TRBV5-1 and TRBJ2-6, with D possibly matching TRBD1 (5 bases). The CDR3 has 15 residues. Trimming cost V 2 bases and J 4 bases, with 10 bases left between them. The germline CDR1 and CDR2 sequences are SGHRS and YFSETQ.